These T cell receptor beta chains were read from a single sample in a study of shared clonotypes between healthy human individuals. TCRdb keeps only in-frame clones here, not all; method: immunoSEQ multiplex PCR. The sample lists some 2,000,000 clones, approximately 95% occurring once. The specimen sequenced was naive CD4+ T cells sorted from blood. The receptors were gathered from a young man in good health. Each CDR3 is given with its conserved first and last residue. The D gene is left open where the match is weak. Not every row has a clone size; where given, it reads once, few, many or a size class.

DNA: TGTGCCAGCAGTGAAGAATCCTTCAGGTCAGATACGCAGTATTTT
CDR3: CASSEESFRSDTQYF
V: TRBV2
D: NA
J: TRBJ2-3
size: NA

DNA: TGCAGCGTTTGTATTACTGGCTTATCCTACGAGCAGTACTTC
CDR3: CSVCITGLSYEQYF
V: TRBV29-1
D: NA
J: TRBJ2-7
size: NA

DNA: TGTGCCAGCAGTGATTACAGGGTTACTGAAGCTTTCTTT
CDR3: CASSDYRVTEAFF
V: TRBV25-1
D: NA
J: TRBJ1-1
size: NA

DNA: TGTGCCAGCAGCCTAGAGAGGGGCCAGAAAACTAACTATGGCTACACCTTC
CDR3: CASSLERGQKTNYGYTF
V: TRBV7-9
D: NA
J: TRBJ1-2
size: NA

DNA: TGTGCCAGCAGCGTAACTTTGGTGGCTAACACCGGGGAGCTGTTTTTT
CDR3: CASSVTLVANTGELFF
V: TRBV9
D: NA
J: TRBJ2-2
size: NA

DNA: TGTGCCTGGAGTGTATGGGACAGGGGATCCTACGGGGCTCCCACAGATACGCAGTATTTT
CDR3: CAWSVWDRGSYGAPTDTQYF
V: TRBV30
D: TRBD1
J: TRBJ2-3
size: NA

DNA: TGCGCCAGCAGCCAAGGTTCGGAGGCAACTAATGAAAAACTGTTTTTT
CDR3: CASSQGSEATNEKLFF
V: TRBV4-3
D: NA
J: TRBJ1-4
size: NA

DNA: TGTGCCAGCAGCTTAATCGGGCTAGCGGTGAACACCGGGGAGCTGTTTTTT
CDR3: CASSLIGLAVNTGELFF
V: TRBV11-2
D: TRBD2
J: TRBJ2-2
size: NA

DNA: TGTGCCAGCAGACTTAAGACAGGGAGCTACGCCTACGAGCAGTACTTC
CDR3: CASRLKTGSYAYEQYF
V: TRBV5-4
D: TRBD1
J: TRBJ2-7
size: NA

DNA: TGTGCCATCAGTGAGGACAGGGTATTAGTTGGAAACACCATATATTTT
CDR3: CAISEDRVLVGNTIYF
V: TRBV10-3
D: TRBD1
J: TRBJ1-3
size: NA

DNA: TGTGCCAGCAGTGGACCTTCCGGGGGCCTCACCTACGAGCAGTACTTC
CDR3: CASSGPSGGLTYEQYF
V: TRBV6-1
D: NA
J: TRBJ2-7
size: NA

DNA: TGCGCCAGCAGCTTGGGTGGAAGCTCCTACGAGCAGTACTTC
CDR3: CASSLGGSSYEQYF
V: TRBV5-1
D: NA
J: TRBJ2-7
size: NA

DNA: TGCGCCAGCAGCCCATCAGGGACAAAGACCTACGAGCAGTACTTC
CDR3: CASSPSGTKTYEQYF
V: TRBV5-1
D: NA
J: TRBJ2-7
size: NA

DNA: TGTGCCAGTAGTGGGGGACTAGTCTATGAGCAGTTCTTC
CDR3: CASSGGLVYEQFF
V: TRBV19
D: TRBD2
J: TRBJ2-1
size: NA

DNA: TGTGCCAGCAGTTACGTGACAGGGGAGGAGAATCAGCCCCAGCATTTT
CDR3: CASSYVTGEENQPQHF
V: TRBV6-5
D: TRBD1
J: TRBJ1-5
size: NA

DNA: TGCGCCAGCAGCTTGGCCGTAGAGACAGGGGGCGGTGGCTACACCTTC
CDR3: CASSLAVETGGGGYTF
V: TRBV5-1
D: TRBD1
J: TRBJ1-2
size: NA

DNA: TGCGCCAGCAGTGAGCTGGCTAGCGGCTCCTACGAGCAGTACTTC
CDR3: CASSELASGSYEQYF
V: TRBV10-1
D: TRBD2
J: TRBJ2-7
size: NA

DNA: TGTGCCAGCTCACCATGGGAGGGGAGCTCCTACGAGCAGTACTTC
CDR3: CASSPWEGSSYEQYF
V: TRBV18
D: TRBD2
J: TRBJ2-7
size: NA

DNA: TGTGCCAGCAGCTTAATTGATACGCAGTATTTT
CDR3: CASSLIDTQYF
V: TRBV7-9
D: NA
J: TRBJ2-3
size: NA

DNA: TGTGCCAGCAGCTCACCCGGGGTGGCGGGCACCGGGGAGCTGTTTTTT
CDR3: CASSSPGVAGTGELFF
V: TRBV5-4
D: NA
J: TRBJ2-2
size: NA

DNA: TGTGCCAGCCGCGATTGGTCGGTCGGACCAAACAATGAGCAGTTCTTC
CDR3: CASRDWSVGPNNEQFF
V: TRBV2
D: NA
J: TRBJ2-1
size: NA

DNA: TGTGCCTGGAAAACGGACAGGGGAATCTCCTACGAGCAGTACTTC
CDR3: CAWKTDRGISYEQYF
V: TRBV30
D: TRBD1
J: TRBJ2-7
size: many

DNA: TGTGCCAGCAGTGTTAAAGGACAGGGGAACACTGAAGCTTTCTTT
CDR3: CASSVKGQGNTEAFF
V: TRBV2
D: TRBD1
J: TRBJ1-1
size: NA

DNA: TGTGCCAGCAGTTTAAGGGCAGGGAGAATCACCGGGGAGCTGTTTTTT
CDR3: CASSLRAGRITGELFF
V: TRBV27
D: NA
J: TRBJ2-2
size: NA

DNA: TGTGCCAGCTCTCCTTTAGCGGGGGCCGGCTACGAGCAGTACTTC
CDR3: CASSPLAGAGYEQYF
V: TRBV18
D: TRBD2
J: TRBJ2-7
size: NA

DNA: TGCGCCAGCAGTGAGTCGACAGGGGGCGAGCAGTACTTC
CDR3: CASSESTGGEQYF
V: TRBV10-1
D: TRBD1
J: TRBJ2-7
size: NA

DNA: TGCAGCGTGGGGACAGGGAGCACCGGGGAGCTGTTTTTT
CDR3: CSVGTGSTGELFF
V: TRBV29-1
D: TRBD1
J: TRBJ2-2
size: NA

DNA: TGTGCCAGCAGTTACCAGGGGGCAAAGGGAAACACCATATATTTT
CDR3: CASSYQGAKGNTIYF
V: TRBV6-5
D: TRBD1
J: TRBJ1-3
size: NA

DNA: TGTGCCAGCAGCTTGGGGACTAGCGGGAGACGAAATGAGCAGTTCTTC
CDR3: CASSLGTSGRRNEQFF
V: TRBV5-6
D: TRBD2
J: TRBJ2-1
size: NA

DNA: TGCGCCAGCAGTCCGGCAGGAGGGGACACTGAAGCTTTCTTT
CDR3: CASSPAGGDTEAFF
V: TRBV10-1
D: NA
J: TRBJ1-1
size: NA

DNA: TGTGCCAGTAGTATAGATGGCCGGGATGGCGGCTACACCTTC
CDR3: CASSIDGRDGGYTF
V: TRBV19
D: NA
J: TRBJ1-2
size: NA

DNA: TGTGCCAGCAGCTTACGGACAGGGGTCAACACCGGGGAGCTGTTTTTT
CDR3: CASSLRTGVNTGELFF
V: TRBV7-9
D: TRBD1
J: TRBJ2-2
size: once

DNA: TGTGCCAGCAGCTTGTCTGCTGGTGAGACGTTGCGGTACAATGAGCAGTTCTTC
CDR3: CASSLSAGETLRYNEQFF
V: TRBV7-9
D: NA
J: TRBJ2-1
size: NA

DNA: TGTGCCTGGAGCCGACAGGGGCCATATGGCTACACCTTC
CDR3: CAWSRQGPYGYTF
V: TRBV30
D: TRBD1
J: TRBJ1-2
size: NA

DNA: TGTGCCAGCAGCCAAGATAGGGCATATTACACCGAGCAGTACTTC
CDR3: CASSQDRAYYTEQYF
V: TRBV4-2
D: NA
J: TRBJ2-7
size: NA

DNA: TGTGCCAGCAGTCAACTGTCGGTCCAGGACTTC
CDR3: CASSQLSVQDF
V: TRBV6-1
D: NA
J: TRBJ2-4
size: NA

DNA: TGTGCCAGCAGCATCGGACAGGAGCAGTACTTC
CDR3: CASSIGQEQYF
V: TRBV11-2
D: NA
J: TRBJ2-7
size: NA

DNA: TGCGCCAGCAGCTTGGATGGCGATCACACCGGGGAGCTGTTTTTT
CDR3: CASSLDGDHTGELFF
V: TRBV5-1
D: NA
J: TRBJ2-2
size: NA

DNA: TGCAGTGCTAGAGATTCAGGCTACACCTTC
CDR3: CSARDSGYTF
V: TRBV20-1
D: NA
J: TRBJ1-2
size: once

DNA: TGTGCCAGCAGAGGGGACCGAAACCAAGAGACCCAGTACTTC
CDR3: CASRGDRNQETQYF
V: TRBV2
D: NA
J: TRBJ2-5
size: NA

DNA: TGTGCCACCATTTCTCGGGTCAATGAGCAGTTCTTC
CDR3: CATISRVNEQFF
V: TRBV15
D: NA
J: TRBJ2-1
size: NA

DNA: TGTGCCAGCAGTGAAATGGTGTTAGCGGTGAACATTCAGTACTTC
CDR3: CASSEMVLAVNIQYF
V: TRBV6-1
D: NA
J: TRBJ2-4
size: NA

DNA: TGTGCCTGGAGCAGGGTTGCGGTAGAGACCCAGTACTTC
CDR3: CAWSRVAVETQYF
V: TRBV30
D: NA
J: TRBJ2-5
size: NA

DNA: TGTGCCAGCAGCTCGGAGGGTCTAGCGACAGATACGCAGTATTTT
CDR3: CASSSEGLATDTQYF
V: TRBV7-2
D: NA
J: TRBJ2-3
size: NA

DNA: TGTGCCAGCAGCTTGGGCTCACGGATCGAACCCCAGCATTTT
CDR3: CASSLGSRIEPQHF
V: TRBV5-6
D: NA
J: TRBJ1-5
size: NA

DNA: TGTGCCAGCAGTTTGCGGTACACTGAAGCTTTCTTT
CDR3: CASSLRYTEAFF
V: TRBV28
D: NA
J: TRBJ1-1
size: NA

DNA: TGCAGTGCCAGCACAATACTCGAGCAGTACTTC
CDR3: CSASTILEQYF
V: TRBV20-1
D: NA
J: TRBJ2-7
size: NA

DNA: TGTGCCAGCAGTCGGGCAGGCGAGTACTACGAGCAGTACTTC
CDR3: CASSRAGEYYEQYF
V: TRBV6-4
D: NA
J: TRBJ2-7
size: NA

DNA: TGCGCCAGCCGCCGGACAGGGGTGGCCTACGAGCAGTACTTC
CDR3: CASRRTGVAYEQYF
V: TRBV4-1
D: TRBD1
J: TRBJ2-7
size: NA

DNA: TGCGCCAGCAGCCAAGGGACAGGGGGCGTAGAGACCCAGTACTTC
CDR3: CASSQGTGGVETQYF
V: TRBV4-3
D: TRBD1
J: TRBJ2-5
size: NA